The clone carrying this TCR beta chain was found many times. V was cut by 7 bases and J by 5 bases, with 15 bases left in between. This CDR3 has 13 residues. The data were taken from a study of T cells in Graves' hyperthyroidism and ophthalmopathy. From RNA transcripts, TCR beta CDR3 regions were amplified. First-round RT-PCR of the TCR CDR3 relied on the HTBI primer set. Via MiXCR, TCRdb re-called the multiplex PCR reads, giving one row per CDR3 protein. Of a few hundred thousand distinct CDR3 sequences listed, 20% to 25% are singletons. This TCR derives from a man younger than 35 with Graves' hyperthyroidism. The rearrangement uses TRBV12-3 or TRBV12-4 and TRBJ2-7; a weak D match, TRBD1 (6 bases). Specimen: blood. CDR3 nucleotides: TGTGCCAGCACCTTCAGAGGGGGTGACGAGCAGTACTTC. Translation gives CASTFRGGDEQYF.